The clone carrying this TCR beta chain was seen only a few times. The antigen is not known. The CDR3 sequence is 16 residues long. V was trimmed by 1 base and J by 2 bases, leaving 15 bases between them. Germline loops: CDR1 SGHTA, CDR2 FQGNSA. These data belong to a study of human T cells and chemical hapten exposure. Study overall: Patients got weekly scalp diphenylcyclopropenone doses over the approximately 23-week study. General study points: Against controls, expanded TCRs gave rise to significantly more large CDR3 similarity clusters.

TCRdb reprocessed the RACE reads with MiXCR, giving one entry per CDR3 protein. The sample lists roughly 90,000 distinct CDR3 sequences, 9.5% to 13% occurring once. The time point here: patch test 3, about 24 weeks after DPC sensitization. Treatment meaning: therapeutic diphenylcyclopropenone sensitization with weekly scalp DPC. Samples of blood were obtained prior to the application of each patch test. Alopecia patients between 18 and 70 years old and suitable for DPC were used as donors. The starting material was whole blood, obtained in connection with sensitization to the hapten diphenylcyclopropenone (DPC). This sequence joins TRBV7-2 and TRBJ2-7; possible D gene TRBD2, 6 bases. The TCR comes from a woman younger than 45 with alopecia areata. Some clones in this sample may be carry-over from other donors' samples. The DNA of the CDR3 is TGTGCCAGCAGCTTAGATTCGGCGGGAACAACCTACGAGCAGTACTTC. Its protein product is CASSLDSAGTTYEQYF.